What follows describes a single T cell receptor beta chain. The sample belongs to a study of blood T cell repertoires in COVID-19. Study summary: There were acute and convalescent COVID-19 samples, and they came from the United States, Italy and Spain. PBMCs, B-cell-depleted T cells, or T cells provided the cDNA or gDNA that made up the material.

In the source study's methods: Cell counts per sample came from amplifying reference gene primers. Only in-frame clones appear in the TCRdb table, and some are missing; sequencing was by immunoSEQ multiplex PCR. Clonal size and the V and J genes are those of that table, whereas D and trimming came from the DNA. The sample lists 390,000 or so clones, roughly nine tenths seen once, with 0.95% to 1.1% in the top ten. This clonotype originated in a man between 18 and 29 years old who had recovered from COVID-19. What was sequenced was PBMCs or T cells enriched from blood (not recorded which).

CDR3 DNA sequence: TGTGCCAGCAGTTCGCTACAGGGTGGTTCATACGGCGGGGAGCTGTTTTTT. Amino acids: CASSSLQGGSYGGELFF. The rearrangement links TRBV28 to TRBJ2-2; weak D call: TRBD1 (6 bases). Germline V gene lookup returns CDR1 MDHEN and CDR2 SYDVKM. The ends were cut back, 4 bases at V and 7 bases at J, with 22 bases in the middle. The CDR3 has 17 residues.